The 26 T cell receptor beta chains presented below share a single source sample, sequenced in a study of beta chain features in type 1 diabetes. The whole isolated RNA underwent reverse transcription, so sequencing captured expressed TCRB transcripts. Clones were sequenced by immunoSEQ multiplex PCR, and TCRdb holds only the in-frame ones, with some missing. The data show almost 350,000 clones, with about 20% seen just once and about 0.044% held by the top ten. Material for sequencing was naive CD4+ T cells from blood. The receptor set was obtained from a woman between 18 and 29 years old in good health.

The chain uses TRBV30 and TRBJ2-5, with 12 bases that match TRBD2. Germline CDR1 and CDR2: GTSNPN and SVGIG (reference sequence). The trim removed 2 bases at V and 1 base at J, leaving 5 bases unmatched. There are 16 residues in the CDR3. Here the CDR3 DNA reads TGTGCCTGGAGTAGAGGACTAGCGGGACTCCAAGAGACCCAGTACTTC. Encoded protein: CAWSRGLAGLQETQYF. The variable domain in full, with the rest retrieved from reference TRBV30 and TRBJ2-5, is SQTIHQWPATLVQPVGSPLSLECTVEGTSNPNLYWYRQAAGRGLQLLFYSVGIGQISSEVPQNLSASRPQDRQFILSSKKLLLSDSGFYLCAWSRGLAGLQETQYFGPGTRLLVL.

V usage is TRBV2 and J usage is TRBJ1-2; a possible D gene is TRBD1 (6 bases). The V gene lost 6 bases and the J gene lost 0 bases, with 11 bases spanning the gap. The CDR3 is 14 amino acids. Germline V CDR1 and CDR2: SNHLY, FYNNEI. The CDR3 is CASSWDTTNYGYTF. The CDR3 bases are TGTGCCAGCAGCTGGGACACTACTAACTATGGCTACACCTTC.

CDR3 nucleotide sequence: TGCGCCAGCAGCCCGGGACTAGCGGGGCTAGATACGCAGTATTTT. Its translation is CASSPGLAGLDTQYF. The chain links TRBV4-3 to TRBJ2-3, with 13 bases aligning to TRBD2. Trimming took 4 bases from V and 5 from J; bases not matched to a gene: 3. Germline-derived CDR1 and CDR2 are LGHNA and YSLEER. The CDR3 loop spans 15 amino acids.

The table lists this clone with a few counts. This chain uses TRBV7-9 with TRBJ2-5, with unresolved D. V lost 4 bases and J lost 2, with 5 bases in between. CDR1 and CDR2 (germline): SEHNR, FQNEAQ (reference sequence). The CDR3 has 12 residues. The CDR3 region is CASSSLQETQYF. DNA of the CDR3: TGTGCCAGCAGCTCTCTACAAGAGACCCAGTACTTC.

This clone was observed a handful of times. The V and J genes are TRBV20-1 and TRBJ2-4; 7 nucleotides agree with TRBD1. V lost 5 bases and J lost 16; bases outside the gene matches: 11. This CDR3 has 11 amino acids. Germline CDR1 reads DFQATT; CDR2 reads SNEGSKA (reference sequence). This CDR3 reads CSAGSTGRSYF. CDR3 DNA: TGCAGTGCTGGATCGACAGGGAGATCCTACTTC.

In this sample, this clone turned up a few times. The CDR3 here is CASSGTSGRQETQYF. The CDR3 region has the DNA TGTGCCAGCTCAGGGACTAGCGGGCGCCAAGAGACCCAGTACTTC. J is TRBJ2-5 and V is TRBV2; 12 bases agree with TRBD2. The junction had 5 bases not matched to a gene; V was cut back by 8 bases and J by 1 base. Per germline, CDR1 SNHLY and CDR2 FYNNEI. This CDR3 contains 15 residues.

This rearrangement joins TRBV28 to TRBJ2-7; 9 bases line up with TRBD1. CDR1 is MDHEN and CDR2 is SYDVKM in the germline V gene. The junction had 9 bases not matched to a gene; V was cut back by 11 bases and J by 1 base. This CDR3 contains 14 residues. In DNA, the CDR3 is TGTGCCGCCAACTCCGGGACAGGGTCCTACGAGCAGTACTTC. As protein: CAANSGTGSYEQYF.

The chain uses TRBV30 and TRBJ2-7; a weak D match, TRBD2 (6 bases). V shed 2 bases and J shed 3 bases, with 11 bases lying between them. The germline gives CDR1 GTSNPN, CDR2 SVGIG (reference sequence). The CDR3 spans 13 residues. As DNA, the CDR3 is TGTGCCTGGAGTTTCGGGGGTCACTACGAGCAGTACTTC. This sequence encodes CAWSFGGHYEQYF.

The chain uses TRBV9 and TRBJ1-2; D uncertain. The CDR3 contains 13 residues. Per germline, CDR1 SGDLS and CDR2 YYNGEE. Trimming removed 0 bases from V and 6 bases from J, with 9 bases in between. Here the CDR3 DNA reads TGTGCCAGCAGCGTAGGGGCACAAAATGGCTACACCTTC. It yields the protein CASSVGAQNGYTF. Full variable domain (missing parts from reference TRBV9 and TRBJ1-2): DSGVTQTPKHLITATGQRVTLRCSPRSGDLSVYWYQQSLDQGLQFLIQYYNGEERAKGNILERFSAQQFPDLHSELNLSSLELGDSALYFCASSVGAQNGYTFGSGTRLTVV.

This clone was observed a few times. The chain couples TRBV7-2 to TRBJ1-1, with 7 bases that match TRBD1. CDR3 length: 14 residues. V lost 0 bases, J lost 5 bases, and 3 bases stayed unmatched. The V gene's germline CDR1 is SGHTA and CDR2 FQGNSA. This CDR3 is CASSLAGGNTEAFF. In DNA, the CDR3 is TGTGCCAGCAGCTTAGCAGGGGGCAATACTGAAGCTTTCTTT.

The chain employs TRBV14 and TRBJ2-3; TRBD2 matches at 9 bases. CDR3 length: 15 residues. Looked up from germline, CDR1 is SGHDN and CDR2 is FVKESK. With 4 bases clipped from V and 6 bases from J, the junction kept 8 bases outside the gene matches. CDR3 sequence: CASSPLAGVRDTQYF. In DNA, the CDR3 is TGTGCCAGCAGCCCCTTAGCGGGGGTTCGGGATACGCAGTATTTT.

This clone was recorded a few times. The CDR3 region is CASSLEGTGQETQYF. CDR3 in DNA: TGCGCCAGCAGCTTGGAAGGGACAGGGCAAGAGACCCAGTACTTC. The chain joins TRBV5-1 to TRBJ2-5; 9 bases are a match to TRBD1. The junction had 2 bases not matched to a gene; V was cut back by 0 bases and J by 2 bases. Germline V gene sequence: CDR1 SGHRS, CDR2 YFSETQ. The CDR3 length is 15 residues.

This clone is a singleton in its sample. The chain joins TRBV11-1 to TRBJ2-1; D is possibly TRBD1 (6 bases). The CDR3 runs 13 residues. Germline V gene sequence: CDR1 SGHAT, CDR2 FQDESV (reference sequence). Trimming removed 5 bases from V and 3 bases from J, with 8 bases in between. CDR3 sequence reads: CASSMDSYNEQFF. CDR3 DNA sequence: TGTGCCAGCAGCATGGACAGCTACAATGAGCAGTTCTTC.

This clone was detected only a few times. The rearrangement joins TRBV6-5 to TRBJ2-7; tentatively, D is TRBD1 (6 bases). The germline CDR1 and CDR2 sequences are MNHEY and SVGAGI. The CDR3 contains 13 residues. With 6 bases removed from V and 2 bases from J, the gap between germline ends came to 11 bases. The DNA of the CDR3 is TGTGCCAGCAGCCGGGGACACACCTACGAGCAGTACTTC. Translation: CASSRGHTYEQYF.

This clone has more than one count but fewer than ten. V is TRBV27 and J is TRBJ2-7; no clear D gene. Trimming removed 3 bases from V and 3 bases from J, with 9 bases in between. Germline CDR1 MNHEY, CDR2 SMNVEV (reference sequence). The CDR3 consists of 13 residues. The CDR3 nucleotides read TGTGCCAGCAGTTTCCCGCCCTACTACGAGCAGTACTTC. This gives the protein CASSFPPYYEQYF.

This clone was picked up one time. The rearrangement links TRBV18 to TRBJ1-4; TRBD1 matches 8 bases. This CDR3 is built from 14 residues. J lost 5 bases, V lost 3 bases, and 2 bases had no gene match. CDR1 is KGHSH and CDR2 is LQKENI in the germline V gene. The CDR3 reads CASSPGQENEKLFF. DNA of the CDR3: TGTGCCAGCTCACCGGGACAGGAGAATGAAAAACTGTTTTTT.

This clone was observed a handful of times. The junction departs from germline at one end; a sequencing error may be responsible. This chain uses TRBV27 with TRBJ1-2; D is undetermined. The CDR3 contains 11 residues. CDR1 and CDR2 from the germline V gene are MNHEY and SMNVEV (reference sequence). The CDR3 region is CASSLERFSSF. The CDR3 region has the DNA TGTGCCAGCAGTTTAGAGCGGTTCTCCTCCTTC.

This chain uses TRBV29-1 with TRBJ1-2, with D uncertain. The V gene's germline CDR1 is SQVTM and CDR2 ANQGSEA. CDR3 size: 13 residues. V was pared by 6 bases and J by 10 bases, with 21 bases between. DNA of the CDR3: TGCAGCGTCACCGGAGCGGAGACGAATGACTACACCTTC. Amino acid sequence: CSVTGAETNDYTF.

The chain couples TRBV5-1 to TRBJ1-6; tentatively, D is TRBD1 (5 bases). The CDR3 is 14 amino acids. Trimming cost V 0 bases and J 14 bases, with 15 bases left between them. From germline, CDR1 is SGHRS and CDR2 YFSETQ. As DNA, the CDR3 is TGCGCCAGCAGCTTGGGACAGCCCCGGTCGGCCCTCCACTTT. Protein sequence: CASSLGQPRSALHF. Combining the CDR3 with reference TRBV5-1 and TRBJ1-6 gives the whole variable domain KAGVTQTPRYLIKTRGQQVTLSCSPISGHRSVSWYQQTPGQGLQFLFEYFSETQRNKGNFPGRFSGRQFSNSRSEMNVSTLELGDSALYLCASSLGQPRSALHFGNGTRLTVT.

This clone was picked up a small number of times. The V gene is TRBV7-2, the J gene TRBJ1-5; the match to TRBD1 covers 11 bases. CDR1 is SGHTA and CDR2 is FQGNSA in the germline V gene. The CDR3 consists of 16 residues. Losses at the gene ends were 8 bases for V and 5 bases for J; bases not matched to a gene: 11. The CDR3 reads CASVRTGGGGDQPQHF. In DNA form, the CDR3 reads TGTGCCAGCGTTCGGACAGGGGGCGGGGGGGATCAGCCCCAGCATTTT.

There are a few counts of this clone. The J gene is TRBJ1-1, the V gene TRBV15, with D unclear. The CDR3 runs 12 residues. The germline CDR1 and CDR2 sequences are LNHNV and YYDKDF (reference sequence). V was pared by 3 bases and J by 8 bases, with 10 bases between. The CDR3 DNA sequence: TGTGCCACCAGCAGCACGGAGCTCGAAGCTTTCTTT. Its translation: CATSSTELEAFF.

The chain carries TRBV7-3 and TRBJ2-4, with TRBD1 identical over 11 bases. This CDR3 comprises 14 residues. J was trimmed by 8 bases and V by 5 bases; bases with no gene match: 5. Germline CDR1 SGHTA, CDR2 FQGTGA. CDR3 sequence reads: CASSPGQGADIQYF. For the CDR3, the DNA is TGTGCCAGCAGCCCCGGACAGGGGGCTGACATTCAGTACTTC.

This clone was picked up a small number of times. J is TRBJ1-5 and V is TRBV15; TRBD1 might be the D (6 bases). CDR1 is LNHNV and CDR2 is YYDKDF in the germline V gene (reference sequence). The CDR3 covers 15 residues. V was pared by 1 base and J by 1 base, with 8 bases between. CDR3 sequence (DNA): TGTGCCACCAGCAGAGGCGACAGGAGCAATCAGCCCCAGCATTTT. This codes for CATSRGDRSNQPQHF.

The chain carries TRBV7-9 and TRBJ2-1; tentatively, D is TRBD2 (6 bases). The CDR3 loop spans 16 amino acids. CDR1 and CDR2 (germline): SEHNR, FQNEAQ (reference sequence). The V gene lost 5 bases and the J gene lost 0 bases, with 14 bases spanning the gap. The CDR3 DNA follows: TGTGCCAGCAGCATCTGGCGGGAACCCTCCTACAATGAGCAGTTCTTC. This translates into CASSIWREPSYNEQFF.

V and J are TRBV11-2 and TRBJ2-1, with 9 bases identical to TRBD2. The V segment lost 3 bases and the J segment 5 bases; nucleotides outside the gene matches: 2. This CDR3 has 14 residues. CDR1 and CDR2 from the germline V gene are SGHAT and FQNNGV. The CDR3 region has the DNA TGTGCCAGCAGCTTGGCTAGCGGGAACAATGAGCAGTTCTTC. Translating gives CASSLASGNNEQFF.

The V call is TRBV30, the J call TRBJ1-4; 10 bases map to TRBD1. The CDR3 has 14 residues. The J segment lost 7 bases and the V segment lost 4 bases, leaving 6 bases of the junction unmatched. The germline V gene has CDR1 GTSNPN and CDR2 SVGIG (reference sequence). CDR3 region: CAWTWGQGSEKLFF. In DNA form, the CDR3 reads TGTGCCTGGACCTGGGGACAGGGGAGTGAAAAACTGTTTTTT.